A single sample is the source of the 26 T cell receptor beta chains below, sequenced in a study of T-cell memory formation after mild COVID-19. TCRdb redid the calling of the 5' RACE reads with MiXCR, one entry per CDR3 protein. The sample consists of roughly 190,000 distinct CDR3 sequences, 15% to 20% of them appearing once. Sequenced: PBMCs or a T cell subset sorted from them (not recorded which). The receptors shown here come from an adult woman who had mild COVID-19 (a few samples of this study predate the infection). Cell type and time point are not known.

The V gene is TRBV12-3 or TRBV12-4, the J gene TRBJ2-3, with 9 bases identical to TRBD1. J was trimmed by 2 bases and V by 6 bases; bases with no gene match: 6. This CDR3 has 15 residues. CDR3 coding DNA: TGTGCCAGCAGCCCCCGGGACAGGGACACAGATACGCAGTATTTT. Its protein product is CASSPRDRDTDTQYF.

V gene TRBV5-1 combines with J gene TRBJ1-2; D might be TRBD1 (5 bases). Per germline, CDR1 SGHRS and CDR2 YFSETQ. Trimming stripped 2 bases from V and 13 bases from J, with 15 bases between. The CDR3 contains 12 residues. The CDR3 coding sequence is TGCGCCAGCAGCTTAGCCGGGACCGCCGGCACCTTC. This translates into CASSLAGTAGTF. The full variable domain, rest sourced from reference TRBV5-1 and TRBJ1-2, is KAGVTQTPRYLIKTRGQQVTLSCSPISGHRSVSWYQQTPGQGLQFLFEYFSETQRNKGNFPGRFSGRQFSNSRSEMNVSTLELGDSALYLCASSLAGTAGTFGSGTRLTVV.

The genes are TRBV7-3 and TRBJ1-2; the D is unclear. Trimming removed 0 bases at V and 8 bases at J, with 10 bases between. Per germline, CDR1 SGHTA and CDR2 FQGTGA. CDR3 length equals 13 residues. CDR3 DNA: TGTGCCAGCAGCTTAACCCTTGCGGCCGGCTACACCTTC. This encodes CASSLTLAAGYTF. The whole variable domain, filled in from reference TRBV7-3 and TRBJ1-2, reads GAGVSQTPSNKVTEKGKYVELRCDPISGHTALYWYRQSLGQGPEFLIYFQGTGAADDSGLPNDRFFAVRPEGSVSTLKIQRTERGDSAVYLCASSLTLAAGYTFGSGTRLTVV.

The V call is TRBV12-3 or TRBV12-4, the J call TRBJ1-3; D is undetermined. V was trimmed by 1 base and J by 0 bases, leaving 7 bases between them. There are 15 residues in the CDR3. CDR3 coding DNA: TGTGCCAGCAGTTTAGACCCAGACTCTGGAAACACCATATATTTT. Its translation: CASSLDPDSGNTIYF.

The chain combines TRBV12-3 or TRBV12-4 with TRBJ2-7; no reliable D call. The CDR3 is 13 residues long. The V and J ends lost 3 bases and 0 bases respectively, with 6 bases between them. The CDR3 protein is CASSFSGSYEQYF. CDR3 bases: TGTGCCAGCAGTTTTTCCGGCTCCTACGAGCAGTACTTC.

At least ten counts were recorded for this clonotype. The V call is TRBV24-1, the J call TRBJ2-1, with TRBD2 matching over 10 bases. CDR1 and CDR2 from the germline V gene are KGHDR and SFDVKD. CDR3 length: 16 residues. Losses at the gene ends were 2 bases for V and 4 bases for J; bases not matched to a gene: 4. In DNA, the CDR3 is TGTGCCACCAGTGATTCTCTAGCGGGGGTTTACAATGAGCAGTTCTTC. As protein: CATSDSLAGVYNEQFF.

In this sample, this clonotype turned up a few times. The chain combines TRBV5-1 with TRBJ1-6, with D hard to call. Germline V gene sequence: CDR1 SGHRS, CDR2 YFSETQ. The CDR3 is 15 residues long. Trimming left V 4 bases short and J 2 bases short, with 10 bases between. The CDR3: CASSPDETYNSPLHF. The CDR3 coding sequence is TGCGCCAGCAGCCCGGATGAGACCTATAATTCACCCCTCCACTTT.

As to this clonotype: A read error is possible here, since a much larger clone lies one base away. V gene TRBV6-5 combines with J gene TRBJ2-2; 7 bases agree with TRBD2. CDR3 size: 15 residues. From germline, CDR1 is MNHEY and CDR2 SVGAGI. CDR3: CASSYSGANTGEMFF. The CDR3 DNA follows: TGTGCCAGCAGTTACAGCGGGGCGAACACCGGGGAGATGTTTTTT.

V and J are TRBV9 and TRBJ2-1; D possibly matches TRBD1 or TRBD2 (5 bases each). The germline gives CDR1 SGDLS, CDR2 YYNGEE. Trimming pared 0 bases from V and 15 bases from J, leaving 7 bases between. The CDR3 is 10 residues long. CDR3 region: CASSVAGRFF. In DNA form, the CDR3 reads TGTGCCAGCAGCGTAGCGGGGCGGTTCTTC.

The genes are TRBV3-1 and TRBJ2-1; no reliable D call. V was clipped by 5 bases and J by 1 base, with 12 bases between them. Germline-derived CDR1 and CDR2 are LGHDT and YNNKEL (reference sequence). The length of the CDR3 is 15 residues. CDR3 residues: CASSFRVQSYNEQFF. The CDR3 coding sequence is TGTGCCAGCAGCTTCCGGGTCCAGTCCTACAATGAGCAGTTCTTC.

A remark on this clonotype: Because the CDR3's place on the DNA is in doubt, the DNA is left out and the CDR3 is given as listed by TCRdb. This rearrangement joins TRBV23-1 to TRBJ1-4; the listed D gene, TRBD1, was not tested against the DNA. TRBV23-1 is an ORF, and what it does is uncertain. With termini counted, the CDR3 has 16 amino acids. This chain's CDR3 is CASSQSRGAGMKNCFF.

This clonotype was detected a few times. CDR3 loop: CATSEEKFRTDTQYF. The CDR3 DNA sequence: TGTGCCACCAGTGAGGAGAAGTTCCGCACAGATACGCAGTATTTT. The chain joins TRBV24-1 to TRBJ2-3; D is ambiguous. This CDR3 comprises 15 residues. Deletions cut 4 bases from V and 1 base from J, with 11 bases between. Germline CDR1 is KGHDR and CDR2 is SFDVKD.

This clonotype was seen repeatedly, ten times or more. This chain uses TRBV5-1 with TRBJ2-1; D not resolved. Between the trimmed V and J ends, which lost 3 bases and 9 bases, there was a span of 16 bases. The CDR3 has 14 residues. Germline V gene data show CDR1 as SGHRS and CDR2 as YFSETQ. The CDR3 region is CASSSSGPLGEQFF. CDR3 DNA: TGCGCCAGCAGCTCCTCCGGGCCCTTGGGTGAGCAGTTCTTC.

This clonotype was seen more than once but under ten times. The CDR3 here is CASRTVFSDTQYF. The CDR3 nucleotides are TGTGCCAGCAGGACAGTTTTTTCAGATACGCAGTATTTT. The chain is built from TRBV6-2 or TRBV6-3 and TRBJ2-3; D perhaps matches TRBD1 (5 bases). The CDR3 is 13 residues long. V was clipped by 6 bases and J by 4 bases, with 11 bases between them. Germline V gives CDR1 MNHEY, CDR2 SVGEGT.

This clonotype was detected a few times. V and J are TRBV6-5 and TRBJ2-7; 9 nucleotides align to TRBD2. The CDR3 is made up of 18 amino acids. Germline V lookup: CDR1 MNHEY, CDR2 SVGAGI. Unmatched junction bases numbered 16, after V lost 0 bases and J lost 7 bases. CDR3 residues: CASSYSPVAGAWRYEQYF. The CDR3 DNA is TGTGCCAGCAGTTACTCGCCGGTAGCGGGAGCCTGGAGATATGAGCAGTACTTC.

This clonotype was counted at least ten times. This sequence joins TRBV7-6 and TRBJ2-1; D gene ambiguous. This CDR3 is 14 amino acids long. The germline V and J ends were trimmed by 1 base and 5 bases, with 9 bases remaining between them. Germline assignment: CDR1 SGHVS and CDR2 FNYEAQ. The CDR3 protein is CASSLVISHNEQFF. DNA for the CDR3: TGTGCCAGCAGCTTAGTTATTAGCCACAATGAGCAGTTCTTC.

This clonotype has a handful of counts. The chain recombines TRBV4-2 with TRBJ2-7; perhaps TRBD2 as D (6 bases). This CDR3 has 19 amino acids. Trimming cost V 4 bases and J 2 bases, with 27 bases left between them. Germline loops: CDR1 LGHNA, CDR2 YNFKEQ. CDR3 residues: CASSRRGTVSEETPYEQYF. Here the CDR3 DNA reads TGTGCCAGCAGCCGACGCGGGACCGTTAGCGAGGAAACACCCTACGAGCAGTACTTC.

The sample holds many counts of this clonotype. The rearrangement joins TRBV12-3 or TRBV12-4 to TRBJ2-7; possibly TRBD1 for D (6 bases). This CDR3 is built from 16 residues. The ends were cut back, 6 bases at V and 0 bases at J, with 18 bases in the middle. The CDR3: CASSVTGTPTSYEQYF. The CDR3 nucleotides are TGTGCCAGCAGCGTGACCGGGACACCAACCTCCTACGAGCAGTACTTC.

There are many counts of this clonotype. V and J are TRBV12-3 or TRBV12-4 and TRBJ1-1; D remains ambiguous. V was trimmed by 4 bases and J by 1 base, leaving 13 bases between them. The CDR3 is 15 residues long. The CDR3 sequence is CASSSAWTGNTEAFF. The CDR3 DNA reads TGTGCCAGCAGTTCGGCCTGGACGGGGAACACTGAAGCTTTCTTT.

This clonotype was detected once. A read error may produce the germline difference seen at one junction end. The chain combines TRBV15 with TRBJ2-7, with D possibly being TRBD2 (5 bases). The germline V gene has CDR1 LNHNV and CDR2 YYDKDF (reference sequence). There are 13 residues in the CDR3. The DNA of the CDR3 is TGTGCCACCGGCAGAGGGTCTTCCTACGAGCAGTACTTC. Protein: CATGRGSSYEQYF.

The V and J genes are TRBV9 and TRBJ2-1, with 9 bases that match TRBD2. This CDR3 contains 16 residues. J gave up 4 bases and V 3 bases, and 8 bases lay outside the gene matches. Germline values: CDR1 SGDLS, CDR2 YYNGEE. The CDR3 DNA is TGTGCCAGCAGCGAATCAACTAGCGGGTTATACAATGAGCAGTTCTTC. The encoded protein is CASSESTSGLYNEQFF.

This clonotype was seen a few times. This chain connects TRBV18 to TRBJ2-3; 13 bases fit TRBD2. The CDR3 runs to 18 residues. The germline V gene has CDR1 KGHSH and CDR2 LQKENI. Losses at the gene ends were 4 bases for V and 3 bases for J; bases not matched to a gene: 10. CDR3 region: CASSLRTSGGRPTDTQYF. In DNA, the CDR3 is TGTGCCAGCTCACTCCGGACTAGCGGGGGCCGACCGACAGATACGCAGTATTTT.

This clonotype has just a few counts. J is TRBJ1-5 and V is TRBV12-3 or TRBV12-4; D is unresolved. Trimming left V 7 bases short and J 6 bases short, with 10 bases between. This CDR3 is built from 12 residues. CDR3 coding DNA: TGTGCCAGCACCACGGACGGTCAGCCCCAGCATTTT. Translating gives CASTTDGQPQHF.

This clonotype has a count of ten or more. This rearrangement joins TRBV12-3 or TRBV12-4 to TRBJ2-2, with D unresolved. Trimming pared 1 base from V and 6 bases from J, leaving 6 bases between. The CDR3 consists of 13 residues. CDR3 coding DNA: TGTGCCAGCAGTTTAGGGCAAGCCGGGGAGCTGTTTTTT. This sequence encodes CASSLGQAGELFF.

This clonotype was observed a few times. CDR3 coding DNA: TGCGCCAGCAGCACCAACACAGGGAGTGATTCTGAAGCTTTCTTT. Amino acid sequence: CASSTNTGSDSEAFF. This chain uses TRBV4-1 with TRBJ1-1, with D possibly matching TRBD1 (6 bases). The CDR3 runs 15 residues. V gave up 5 bases and J gave up 6 bases, with 19 bases separating them. CDR1 is MGHRA and CDR2 is YSYEKL in the germline V gene.

This clonotype was seen ten or more times. The V gene is TRBV6-5, the J gene TRBJ2-7; weak D call: TRBD1 (6 bases). CDR1 and CDR2 from the germline V gene are MNHEY and SVGAGI. The CDR3 is 14 residues long. V was pared by 5 bases and J by 2 bases, with 13 bases between. Here the CDR3 DNA reads TGTGCCAGCAGTGATCGGACAGCACCCTACGAGCAGTACTTC. It specifies CASSDRTAPYEQYF.